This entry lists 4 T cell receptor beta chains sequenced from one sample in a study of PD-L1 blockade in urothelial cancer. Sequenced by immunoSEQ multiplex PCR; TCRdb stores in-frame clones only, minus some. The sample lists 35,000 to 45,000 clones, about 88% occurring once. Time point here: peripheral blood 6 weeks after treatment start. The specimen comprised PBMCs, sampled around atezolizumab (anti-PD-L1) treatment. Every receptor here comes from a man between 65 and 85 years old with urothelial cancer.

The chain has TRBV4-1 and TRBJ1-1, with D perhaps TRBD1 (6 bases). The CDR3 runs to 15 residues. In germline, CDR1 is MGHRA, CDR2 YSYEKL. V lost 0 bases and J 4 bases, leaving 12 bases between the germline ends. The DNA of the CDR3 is TGCGCCAGCAGCCAAGAGCCAGGGGTCGTCACTGAAGCTTTCTTT. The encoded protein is CASSQEPGVVTEAFF.

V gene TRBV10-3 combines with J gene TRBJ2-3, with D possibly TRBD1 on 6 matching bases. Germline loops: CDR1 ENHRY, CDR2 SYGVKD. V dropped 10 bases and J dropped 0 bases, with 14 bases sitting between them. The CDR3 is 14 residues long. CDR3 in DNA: TGTGCCACCGAGGACAGAACTAGCACAGATACGCAGTATTTT. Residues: CATEDRTSTDTQYF.

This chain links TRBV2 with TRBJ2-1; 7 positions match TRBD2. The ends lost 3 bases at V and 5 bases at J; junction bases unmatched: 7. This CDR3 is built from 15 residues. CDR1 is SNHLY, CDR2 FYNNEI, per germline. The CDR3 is CASSEGGVGNNEQFF. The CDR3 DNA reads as TGTGCCAGCAGTGAGGGAGGGGTGGGAAACAATGAGCAGTTCTTC.

The CDR3 sequence: CASRTTGTNYEQYF. CDR3 in DNA: TGTGCCAGTAGAACAACCGGGACAAACTACGAGCAGTACTTC. The chain employs TRBV19 and TRBJ2-7; tentative D call: TRBD1 (6 bases). Deletions cut 6 bases from V and 3 bases from J, with 15 bases between. CDR1 is LNHDA and CDR2 is SQIVND in the germline V gene (reference sequence). This CDR3 comprises 14 residues.